The present T cell receptor (beta chain) was sequenced within a study of CXCR3-negative and CXCR3-positive naive CD8 T cells. Study results and limitations: Each naive subset displayed comparably high diversity, whereas memory CD8+ cells displayed much lower diversity. Within a donor, both naive subsets shared TRBV-TRBJ usage, unlike memory cells.

Naive CD8+ T cells showed a CD45RO-CCR7+CD27+CD95- phenotype. Turning to this clonotype: The antigen remains unidentified.

The CDR3 spans 17 residues. Germline assignment: CDR1 LNHNV and CDR2 YYDKDF (reference sequence). TRB cDNA was prepared as libraries by UMI-labeled 5' RACE. TCRdb re-called the 5' RACE reads and shows each CDR3 protein once, DNA omitted. This sample contains 65,000 to 95,000 distinct CDR3 sequences. The sequence derives from a human donor in good health. Some clones in this sample may be carry-over from other donors' samples. Sequencing input: naive CXCR3- CD8+ T cells from blood. Stated subset: CD45RO-CCR7+CD27+CD95- naive CD8+ T cells lacking CXCR3 (TNR3-). This chain uses TRBV15 with TRBJ2-7; the D call from TCRdb, TRBD1, cannot be confirmed without DNA. The CDR3 is CATSRDRARGASYEQYF.